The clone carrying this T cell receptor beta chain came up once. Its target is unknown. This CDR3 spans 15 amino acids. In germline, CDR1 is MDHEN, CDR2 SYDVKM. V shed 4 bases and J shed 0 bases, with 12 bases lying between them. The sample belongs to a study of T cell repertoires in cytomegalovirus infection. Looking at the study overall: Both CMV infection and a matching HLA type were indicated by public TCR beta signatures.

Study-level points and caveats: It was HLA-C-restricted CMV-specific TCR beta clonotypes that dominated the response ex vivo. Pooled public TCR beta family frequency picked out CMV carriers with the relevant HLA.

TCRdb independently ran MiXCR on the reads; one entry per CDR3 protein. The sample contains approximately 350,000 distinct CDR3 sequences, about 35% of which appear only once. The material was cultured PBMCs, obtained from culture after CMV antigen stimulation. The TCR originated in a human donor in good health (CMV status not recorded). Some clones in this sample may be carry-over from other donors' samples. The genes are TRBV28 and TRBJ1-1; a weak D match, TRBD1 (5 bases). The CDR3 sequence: CASSSATAMNTEAFF. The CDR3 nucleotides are TGTGCCAGCAGTTCTGCGACAGCCATGAACACTGAAGCTTTCTTT.